A selection of T cell receptor beta chains follows, all from one sample in a study of blood T cell repertoires in COVID-19. TCRdb keeps only in-frame clones here, not all; method: immunoSEQ multiplex PCR. This sample carries roughly 250,000 clones, approximately 83% of them seen once, and the ten largest clones take approximately 4.2%. The sequencing sample was made of PBMCs or T cells enriched from blood (not recorded which). Receptors originate from a woman aged 30 to 39 who had recovered from COVID-19. CDR3s include the opening cysteine and the closing phenylalanine or tryptophan. A D gene is named only where the DNA matches it firmly. Only some rows state a clone size, as once, few, many or a class for expanded clones.

D,J,size,V,CDR3,DNA
.,TRBJ1-1,.,TRBV12-3/TRBV12-4,CASSLGASPEAFF,TGTGCCAGCAGTCTAGGGGCCAGCCCTGAAGCTTTCTTT
.,TRBJ1-3,.,TRBV4-1,CASSQMRVGNTIYF,TGCGCCAGCAGCCAGATGAGGGTAGGAAACACCATATATTTT
.,TRBJ2-7,.,TRBV9,CASSVGEDDYEQYF,TGTGCCAGCAGCGTAGGGGAGGACGACTACGAGCAGTACTTC
.,TRBJ1-1,.,TRBV30,CAWSVGQGATEAFF,TGTGCCTGGAGTGTAGGTCAGGGTGCCACTGAAGCTTTCTTT
.,TRBJ1-5,.,TRBV27,CASRPFGGFNQPQHF,TGTGCCAGCCGCCCTTTCGGGGGTTTCAATCAGCCCCAGCATTTT
.,TRBJ1-2,.,TRBV7-2,CASSFRAYGYTF,TGTGCCAGCAGCTTCAGGGCTTATGGCTACACCTTC
TRBD2,TRBJ2-5,.,TRBV7-2,CASSPRLAGGPNQETQYF,TGTGCCAGCAGCCCCCGGTTAGCGGGGGGGCCGAATCAAGAGACCCAGTACTTC
.,TRBJ2-3,.,TRBV5-1,CASVEGISTDTQYF,TGCGCCAGCGTAGAGGGAATTAGCACAGATACGCAGTATTTT
TRBD1,TRBJ1-1,.,TRBV19,CASSIARQGLTEAFF,TGTGCCAGTAGTATAGCCCGACAGGGGTTAACTGAAGCTTTCTTT
TRBD1,TRBJ2-7,.,TRBV7-9,CASSMARDRSVVEQYF,TGTGCCAGCAGCATGGCCCGGGACAGATCCGTCGTAGAGCAGTACTTC
TRBD1,TRBJ2-2,.,TRBV6-4,CASSMTGLAGELFF,TGTGCCAGCAGTATGACAGGGTTGGCCGGGGAGCTGTTTTTT
TRBD2,TRBJ2-3,.,TRBV5-4,CASSLEAGVSTDTQYF,TGTGCCAGCAGCTTGGAAGCGGGGGTTAGCACAGATACGCAGTATTTT
.,TRBJ1-5,.,TRBV28,CASSLRQPQHF,TGTGCCAGCAGTTTACGTCAGCCCCAGCATTTT
TRBD2,TRBJ2-7,once,TRBV9,CASTAGESYEQYF,TGTGCCAGCACGGCGGGAGAGTCCTACGAGCAGTACTTC
.,TRBJ1-5,.,TRBV6-5,CASSPVGGAEPQHF,TGTGCCAGCAGCCCCGTCGGGGGGGCAGAGCCCCAGCATTTT
.,TRBJ1-5,.,TRBV5-6,CASSPGGSNQPQHF,TGTGCCAGCAGCCCCGGAGGGAGCAATCAGCCCCAGCATTTT
.,TRBJ1-3,.,TRBV10-3,CAIRDIGLNSGNTIYF,TGTGCCATCAGAGACATAGGCCTCAACTCTGGAAACACCATATATTTT
.,TRBJ1-1,few,TRBV28,CASSSPPGADTEAFF,TGTGCCAGCAGCTCCCCGCCGGGAGCGGATACTGAAGCTTTCTTT
TRBD2,TRBJ2-2,once,TRBV13,CASSETSGRAEIGNTGELFF,TGTGCCAGCAGCGAGACTAGCGGGAGGGCCGAAATAGGGAACACCGGGGAGCTGTTTTTT
.,TRBJ1-2,once,TRBV30,CAWTVVSNYGYTF,TGTGCCTGGACGGTTGTGAGCAACTATGGCTACACCTTC
.,TRBJ2-1,.,TRBV28,CASSLHRASEQFF,TGTGCCAGCAGTTTACACAGGGCCTCTGAGCAGTTCTTC
.,TRBJ1-1,.,TRBV28,CASPFRTLRGSNTEAFF,TGTGCCAGCCCATTTCGGACGCTAAGAGGGTCAAACACTGAAGCTTTCTTT
TRBD2,TRBJ2-7,.,TRBV19,CASSRETSGRAYEQYF,TGTGCCAGTAGTAGGGAGACTAGCGGGAGGGCCTACGAGCAGTACTTC
.,TRBJ1-5,few,TRBV24-1,CATSGGLPNQPQHF,TGTGCCACCAGTGGGGGACTTCCCAATCAGCCCCAGCATTTT
.,TRBJ1-5,few,TRBV5-6,CASSLGEVGNQPQHF,TGTGCCAGCAGCTTGGGCGAGGTTGGCAATCAGCCCCAGCATTTT
.,TRBJ2-1,.,TRBV7-9,CASSLTGPDEQFF,TGTGCCAGCAGCCTGACGGGTCCCGATGAGCAGTTCTTC
.,TRBJ2-3,.,TRBV5-6,CASSPPEGEWSDTQYF,TGTGCCAGCAGCCCGCCAGAGGGGGAATGGTCGGATACGCAGTATTTT
.,TRBJ2-3,.,TRBV18,CASSPFPSAGDTQYF,TGTGCCAGCTCACCATTCCCCTCGGCGGGTGATACGCAGTATTTT
.,TRBJ1-5,.,TRBV28,CASRSGRIGGNQPQHF,TGTGCCAGCAGATCAGGACGGATCGGGGGCAATCAGCCCCAGCATTTT
TRBD1,TRBJ1-1,.,TRBV7-9,CASRTGVRTEAFF,TGTGCCAGCAGGACAGGGGTGAGGACTGAAGCTTTCTTT
.,TRBJ1-4,.,TRBV6-5,CASRPRTANEKLFF,TGTGCCAGCAGGCCAAGGACAGCAAATGAAAAACTGTTTTTT
TRBD2,TRBJ2-3,.,TRBV4-2,CASSQVRTSGASTDTQYF,TGTGCCAGCAGCCAAGTCCGGACTAGCGGGGCTAGCACAGATACGCAGTATTTT
TRBD1,TRBJ2-7,.,TRBV7-2,CASSSAGTGYEQYF,TGTGCCAGCAGCTCCGCCGGGACAGGGTACGAGCAGTACTTC
.,TRBJ1-1,.,TRBV6-4,CASSGHLNTEAFF,TGTGCCAGCAGTGGACACCTGAACACTGAAGCTTTCTTT
.,TRBJ1-5,.,TRBV24-1,CATSDPFRVKSNQPQHF,TGTGCCACCAGTGACCCTTTCAGGGTTAAGAGCAATCAGCCCCAGCATTTT
.,TRBJ2-7,.,TRBV14,CASMEDRRGGEQYF,TGTGCCAGCATGGAAGACAGGAGAGGTGGCGAGCAGTACTTC
TRBD2,TRBJ2-1,.,TRBV11-2,CASSWVISSGGVTGEQFF,TGTGCCAGCAGCTGGGTCATAAGTAGCGGGGGGGTGACGGGCGAGCAGTTCTTC
.,TRBJ2-2,.,TRBV11-2,CASSLSVGRGGELFF,TGTGCCAGCAGCTTAAGCGTGGGCCGGGGCGGGGAGCTGTTTTTT
.,TRBJ1-6,.,TRBV4-2,CASSQDPGNSPLHF,TGTGCCAGCAGCCAAGACCCAGGAAATTCACCCCTCCACTTT
.,TRBJ2-7,.,TRBV3-1/TRBV3-2,CASSQPGGGFYEQYF,TGTGCCAGCAGCCAACCCGGCGGGGGCTTCTACGAGCAGTACTTC
.,TRBJ2-7,.,TRBV13,CASSLGRGYEQYF,TGTGCCAGCAGCTTAGGTCGGGGCTACGAGCAGTACTTC
TRBD1,TRBJ2-7,.,TRBV19,CASTAAGTGEYEQYF,TGTGCCAGTACTGCAGCCGGGACAGGGGAATACGAGCAGTACTTC